The source of this T cell receptor beta chain is a study of shared clonotypes between healthy human individuals. The junction had 11 bases not matched to a gene; V was cut back by 7 bases and J by 9 bases. Germline CDR1 reads MNHEY; CDR2 reads SMNVEV (reference sequence). The CDR3 extends over 14 amino acids. This was a deep-level run. Every subset's genomic DNA went evenly onto several immunoSEQ plates. TCRdb keeps only in-frame clones here, not all; method: immunoSEQ multiplex PCR. Among around 500,000 clones listed, 60% to 85% were seen once. The V and J genes are TRBV27 and TRBJ2-1; TRBD2 aligns across 8 bases. This clonotype was sampled from a woman aged 40 to 50 in good health. Some clones in this sample may be carry-over from other donors' samples. Sequencing was carried out using PBMCs. The CDR3 coding sequence is TGTGCCAGCAAGGCGGAGCGGGAGTTGCTTGAGCAGTTCTTC. This codes for CASKAERELLEQFF.